This T cell receptor (beta chain) was captured by sequencing in a study of post-analysis software for immune sequencing data. Study-wide findings and caveats: Relative to controls, patients had several TRBV segments at higher frequency, with TRBV5-6, TRBV5-1 and TRBV20-1 among these. Controls showed significantly higher normalized Chao1 diversity than did multiple sclerosis patients.

The CDR3 runs to 13 residues. Germline CDR1 is LGHNA and CDR2 is YSLEER. The germline V and J ends were trimmed by 0 bases and 7 bases, with 7 bases remaining between them. Unique molecular identifiers were carried by the TCR beta cDNA libraries. One entry per CDR3 protein results from TCRdb running MiXCR on the PCR reads. The table records 400,000 to 500,000 distinct CDR3 sequences, more than 30% of them present only once. About this clonotype itself: Antigen: not known.

This sequence was found in a girl aged 2-15 years with multiple sclerosis. The rearrangement links TRBV4-3 to TRBJ2-1; TRBD2 is a possible D gene (5 bases). Sample: blood. The CDR3 DNA sequence: TGCGCCAGCAGCCAAGATCGGGAAAATGAGCAGTTCTTC. This encodes CASSQDRENEQFF.